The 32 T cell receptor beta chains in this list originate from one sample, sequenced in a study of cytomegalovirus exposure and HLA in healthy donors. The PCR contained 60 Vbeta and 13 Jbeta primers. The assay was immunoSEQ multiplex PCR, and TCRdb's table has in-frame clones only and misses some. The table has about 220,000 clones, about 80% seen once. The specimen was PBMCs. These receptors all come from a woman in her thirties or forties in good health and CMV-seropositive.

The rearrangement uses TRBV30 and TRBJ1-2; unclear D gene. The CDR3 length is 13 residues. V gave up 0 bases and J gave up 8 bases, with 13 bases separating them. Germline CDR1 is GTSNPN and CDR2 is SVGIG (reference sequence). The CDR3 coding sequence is TGTGCCTGGAGTGTGGCTCTGGAGAGAGGCTACACCTTC. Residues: CAWSVALERGYTF. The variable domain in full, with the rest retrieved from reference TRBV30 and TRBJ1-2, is SQTIHQWPATLVQPVGSPLSLECTVEGTSNPNLYWYRQAAGRGLQLLFYSVGIGQISSEVPQNLSASRPQDRQFILSSKKLLLSDSGFYLCAWSVALERGYTFGSGTRLTVV.

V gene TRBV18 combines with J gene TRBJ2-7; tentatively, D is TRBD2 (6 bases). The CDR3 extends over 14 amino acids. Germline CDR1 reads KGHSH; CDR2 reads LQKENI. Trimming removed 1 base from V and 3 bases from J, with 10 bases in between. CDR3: CASSPLADGYEQYF. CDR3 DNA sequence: TGTGCCAGCTCACCACTAGCGGACGGCTACGAGCAGTACTTC.

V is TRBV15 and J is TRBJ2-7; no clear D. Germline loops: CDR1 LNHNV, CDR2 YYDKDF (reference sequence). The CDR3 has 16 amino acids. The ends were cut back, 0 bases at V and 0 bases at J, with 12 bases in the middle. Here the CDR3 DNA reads TGTGCCACCAGCAGAGATTTGCGGCCTAGCTCCTACGAGCAGTACTTC. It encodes CATSRDLRPSSYEQYF.

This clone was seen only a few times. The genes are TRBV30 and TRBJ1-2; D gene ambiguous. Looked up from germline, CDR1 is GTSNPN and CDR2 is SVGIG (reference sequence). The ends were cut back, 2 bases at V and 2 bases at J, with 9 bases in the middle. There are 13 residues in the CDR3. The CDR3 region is CAWSSTENYGYTF. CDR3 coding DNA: TGTGCCTGGAGTTCGACGGAGAACTATGGCTACACCTTC.

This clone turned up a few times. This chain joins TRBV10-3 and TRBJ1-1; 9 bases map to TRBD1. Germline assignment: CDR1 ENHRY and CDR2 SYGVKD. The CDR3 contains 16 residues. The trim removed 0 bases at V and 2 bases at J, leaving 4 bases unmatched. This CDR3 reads CAISESSDRGNTEAFF. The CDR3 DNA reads TGTGCCATCAGTGAGTCCTCGGACAGGGGAAACACTGAAGCTTTCTTT.

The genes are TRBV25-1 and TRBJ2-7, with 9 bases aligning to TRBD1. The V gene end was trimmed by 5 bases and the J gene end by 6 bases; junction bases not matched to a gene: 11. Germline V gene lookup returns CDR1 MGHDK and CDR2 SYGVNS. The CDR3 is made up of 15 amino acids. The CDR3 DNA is TGTGCCAGCAGTCAACCGGGACAGGGATATCTCGAGCAGTACTTC. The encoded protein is CASSQPGQGYLEQYF.

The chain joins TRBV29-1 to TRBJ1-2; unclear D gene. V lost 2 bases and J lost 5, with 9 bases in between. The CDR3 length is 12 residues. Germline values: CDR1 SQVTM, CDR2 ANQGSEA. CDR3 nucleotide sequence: TGCAGCGTTGAACGGGTCACTTATGGCTACACCTTC. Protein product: CSVERVTYGYTF.

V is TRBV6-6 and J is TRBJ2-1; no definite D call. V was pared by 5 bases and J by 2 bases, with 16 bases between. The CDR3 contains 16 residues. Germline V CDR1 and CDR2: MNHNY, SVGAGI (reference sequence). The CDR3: CASSISVSNTYNEQFF. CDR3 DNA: TGTGCCAGCAGTATCAGCGTCTCTAACACCTACAATGAGCAGTTCTTC.

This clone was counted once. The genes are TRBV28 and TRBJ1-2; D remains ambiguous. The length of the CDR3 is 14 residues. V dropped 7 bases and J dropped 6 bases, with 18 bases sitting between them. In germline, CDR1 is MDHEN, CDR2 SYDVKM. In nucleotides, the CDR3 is TGTGCCAGCATCCAAGGCGGGGATTTGGATGGCTACACCTTC. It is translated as CASIQGGDLDGYTF.

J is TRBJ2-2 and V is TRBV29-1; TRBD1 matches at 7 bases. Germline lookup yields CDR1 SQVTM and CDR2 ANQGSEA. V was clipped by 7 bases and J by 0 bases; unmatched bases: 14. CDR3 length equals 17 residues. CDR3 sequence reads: CSAESTGDPTNTGELFF. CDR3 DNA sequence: TGCAGCGCCGAGTCTACAGGGGACCCAACGAACACCGGGGAGCTGTTTTTT.

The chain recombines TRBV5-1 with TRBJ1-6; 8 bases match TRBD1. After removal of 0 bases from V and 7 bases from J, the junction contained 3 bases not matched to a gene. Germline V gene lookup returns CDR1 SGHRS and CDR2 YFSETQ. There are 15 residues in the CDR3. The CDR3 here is CASSLGTGWNSPLHF. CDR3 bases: TGCGCCAGCAGCTTGGGGACAGGGTGGAATTCACCCCTCCACTTT.

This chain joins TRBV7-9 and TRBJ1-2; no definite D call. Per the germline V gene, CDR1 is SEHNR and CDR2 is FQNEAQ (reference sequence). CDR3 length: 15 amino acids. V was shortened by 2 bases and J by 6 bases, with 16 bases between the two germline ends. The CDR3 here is CASSLRREEVNGYTF. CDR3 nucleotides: TGTGCCAGCAGCTTAAGGAGGGAAGAGGTTAATGGCTACACCTTC.

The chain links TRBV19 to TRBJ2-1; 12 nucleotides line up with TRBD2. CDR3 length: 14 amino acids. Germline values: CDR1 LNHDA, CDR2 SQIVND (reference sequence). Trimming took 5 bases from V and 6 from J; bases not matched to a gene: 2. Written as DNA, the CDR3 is TGTGCCAGTAGTTCGGGACTAGCGGGCAATGAGCAGTTCTTC. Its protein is CASSSGLAGNEQFF.

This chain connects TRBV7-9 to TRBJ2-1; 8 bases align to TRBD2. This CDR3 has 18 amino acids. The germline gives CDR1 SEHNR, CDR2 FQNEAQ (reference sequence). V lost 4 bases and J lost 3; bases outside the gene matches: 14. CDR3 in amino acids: CASSSPGGVFPLYNEQFF. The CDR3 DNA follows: TGTGCCAGCAGCTCCCCCGGGGGGGTGTTCCCTCTCTACAATGAGCAGTTCTTC.

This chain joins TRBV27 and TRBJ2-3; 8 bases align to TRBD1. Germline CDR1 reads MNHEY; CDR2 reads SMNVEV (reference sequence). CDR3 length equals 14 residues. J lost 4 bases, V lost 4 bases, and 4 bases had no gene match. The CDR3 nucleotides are TGTGCCAGCAGTTCAGGACAGGGCGCAGATACGCAGTATTTT. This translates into CASSSGQGADTQYF.

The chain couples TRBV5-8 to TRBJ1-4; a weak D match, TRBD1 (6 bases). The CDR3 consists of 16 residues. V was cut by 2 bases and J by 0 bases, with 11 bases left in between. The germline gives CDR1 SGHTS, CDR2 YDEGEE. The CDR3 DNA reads TGTGCCAGCAGCTTAGGCAGGGGCTCAACTAATGAAAAACTGTTTTTT. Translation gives CASSLGRGSTNEKLFF.

CDR3 loop: CASSLSALGLSGGAAAEQFF. As DNA, the CDR3 is TGCGCCAGCAGCTTGAGTGCGCTGGGCCTTAGCGGGGGGGCGGCGGCTGAGCAGTTCTTC. The rearrangement uses TRBV5-1 and TRBJ2-1; 11 nucleotides line up with TRBD2. In germline, CDR1 is SGHRS, CDR2 YFSETQ. This CDR3 contains 20 residues. V was clipped by 1 base and J by 9 bases; unmatched bases: 21.

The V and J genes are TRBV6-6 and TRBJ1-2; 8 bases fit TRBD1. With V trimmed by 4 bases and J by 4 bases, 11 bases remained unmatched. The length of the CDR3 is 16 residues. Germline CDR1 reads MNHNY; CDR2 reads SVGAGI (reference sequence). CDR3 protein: CASSLKQGGESYGYTF. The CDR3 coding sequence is TGTGCCAGCAGTTTAAAACAGGGGGGAGAGAGCTATGGCTACACCTTC.

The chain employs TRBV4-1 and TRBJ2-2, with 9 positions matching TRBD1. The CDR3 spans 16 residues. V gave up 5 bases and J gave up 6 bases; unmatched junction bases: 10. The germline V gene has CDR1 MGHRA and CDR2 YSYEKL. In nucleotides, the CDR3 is TGCGCCAGCAGCTTGGACAGGGGATTTCTACCCGGGGAGCTGTTTTTT. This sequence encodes CASSLDRGFLPGELFF.

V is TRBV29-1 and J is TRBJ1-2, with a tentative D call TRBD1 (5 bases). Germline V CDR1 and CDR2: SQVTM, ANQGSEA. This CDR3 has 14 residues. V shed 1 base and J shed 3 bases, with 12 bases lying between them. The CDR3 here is CSVEGGGRHYGYTF. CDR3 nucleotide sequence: TGCAGCGTTGAAGGCGGGGGTAGGCACTATGGCTACACCTTC.

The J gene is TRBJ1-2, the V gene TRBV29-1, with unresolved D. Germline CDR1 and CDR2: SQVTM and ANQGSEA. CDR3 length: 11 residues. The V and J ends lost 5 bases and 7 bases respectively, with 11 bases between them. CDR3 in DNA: TGCAGCGTTCGAGAGTTCCCTGGCTACACCTTC. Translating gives CSVREFPGYTF.

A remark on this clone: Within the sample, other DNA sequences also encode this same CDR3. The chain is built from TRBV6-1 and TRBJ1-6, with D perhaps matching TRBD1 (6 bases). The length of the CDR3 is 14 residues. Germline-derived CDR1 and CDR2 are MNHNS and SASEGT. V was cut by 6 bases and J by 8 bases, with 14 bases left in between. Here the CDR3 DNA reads TGTGCCAGCAGGGGGGGGCCGTCATATTCACCCCTCCACTTT. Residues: CASRGGPSYSPLHF.

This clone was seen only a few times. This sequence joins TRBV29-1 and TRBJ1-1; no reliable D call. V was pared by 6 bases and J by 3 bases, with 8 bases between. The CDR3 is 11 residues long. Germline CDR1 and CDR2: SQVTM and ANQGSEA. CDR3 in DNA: TGCAGCGTAGGAGCGGACACTGAAGCTTTCTTT. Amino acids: CSVGADTEAFF. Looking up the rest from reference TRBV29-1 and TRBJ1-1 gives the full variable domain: SAVISQKPSRDICQRGTSLTIQCQVDSQVTMMFWYRQQPGQSLTLIATANQGSEATYESGFVIDKFPISRPNLTFSTLTVSNMSPEDSSIYLCSVGADTEAFFGQGTRLTVV.

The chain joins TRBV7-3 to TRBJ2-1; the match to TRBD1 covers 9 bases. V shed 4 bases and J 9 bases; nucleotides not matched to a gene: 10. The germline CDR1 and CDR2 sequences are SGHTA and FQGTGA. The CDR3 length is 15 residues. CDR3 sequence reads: CASSSRTGAVSEQFF. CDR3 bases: TGTGCCAGCAGCTCCCGGACAGGGGCGGTCAGTGAGCAGTTCTTC.

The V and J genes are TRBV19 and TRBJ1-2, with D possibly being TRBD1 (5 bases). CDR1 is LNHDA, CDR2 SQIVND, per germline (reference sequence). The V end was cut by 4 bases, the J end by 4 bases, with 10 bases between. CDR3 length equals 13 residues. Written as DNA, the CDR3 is TGTGCCAGTAGTACCGACAGTACCTATGGCTACACCTTC. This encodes CASSTDSTYGYTF.

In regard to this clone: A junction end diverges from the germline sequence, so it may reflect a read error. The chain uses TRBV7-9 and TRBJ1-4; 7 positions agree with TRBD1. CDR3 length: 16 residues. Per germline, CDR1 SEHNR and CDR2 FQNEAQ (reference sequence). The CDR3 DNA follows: TGTTCCAGCAGCTTAGTAGTGGGACAGCGTAATGAAAAACTGTTTTTT. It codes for CSSSLVVGQRNEKLFF.

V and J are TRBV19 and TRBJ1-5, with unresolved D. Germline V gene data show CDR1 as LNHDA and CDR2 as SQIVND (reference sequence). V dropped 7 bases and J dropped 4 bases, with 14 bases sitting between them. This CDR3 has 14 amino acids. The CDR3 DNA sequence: TGTGCCAGTAACACCCCCCGTCCAAATCAGCCCCAGCATTTT. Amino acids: CASNTPRPNQPQHF.

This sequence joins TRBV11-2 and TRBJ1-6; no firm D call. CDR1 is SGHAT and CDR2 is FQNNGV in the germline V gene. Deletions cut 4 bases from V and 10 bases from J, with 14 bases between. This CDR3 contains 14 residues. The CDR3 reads CASSSQLRSSPLHF. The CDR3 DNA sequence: TGTGCCAGCAGCTCACAACTAAGAAGCTCACCCCTCCACTTT. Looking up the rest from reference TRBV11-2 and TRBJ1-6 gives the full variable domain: EAGVAQSPRYKIIEKRQSVAFWCNPISGHATLYWYQQILGQGPKLLIQFQNNGVVDDSQLPKDRFSAERLKGVDSTLKIQPAKLEDSAVYLCASSSQLRSSPLHFGNGTRLTVT.

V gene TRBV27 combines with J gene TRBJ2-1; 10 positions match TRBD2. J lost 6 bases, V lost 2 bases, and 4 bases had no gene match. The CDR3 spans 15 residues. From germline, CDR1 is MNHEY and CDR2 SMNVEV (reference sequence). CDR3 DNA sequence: TGTGCCAGCAGTTTACGACTAGCGGGTGCCAATGAGCAGTTCTTC. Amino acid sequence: CASSLRLAGANEQFF.

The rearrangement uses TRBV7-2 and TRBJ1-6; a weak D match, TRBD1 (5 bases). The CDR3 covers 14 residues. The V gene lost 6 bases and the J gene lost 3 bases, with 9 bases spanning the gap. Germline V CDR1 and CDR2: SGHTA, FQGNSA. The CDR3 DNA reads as TGTGCCAGCAGGTTCACAGGCTATAATTCACCCCTCCACTTT. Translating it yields CASRFTGYNSPLHF.

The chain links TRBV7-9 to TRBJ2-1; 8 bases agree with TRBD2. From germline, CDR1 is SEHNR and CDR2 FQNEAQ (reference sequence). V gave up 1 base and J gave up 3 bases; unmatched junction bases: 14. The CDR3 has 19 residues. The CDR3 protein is CASSLVPKWAGGGYNEQFF. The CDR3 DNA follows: TGTGCCAGCAGCTTAGTGCCGAAGTGGGCGGGAGGAGGCTACAATGAGCAGTTCTTC.

The CDR3 coding sequence is TGTGCCAGCAGTGAGGAACAGGGAACTGAAGCTTTCTTT. This sequence encodes CASSEEQGTEAFF. The chain links TRBV2 to TRBJ1-1, with D perhaps TRBD1 (6 bases). CDR1 is SNHLY and CDR2 is FYNNEI in the germline V gene. V was cut by 3 bases and J by 5 bases, with 10 bases left in between. The CDR3 consists of 13 residues.